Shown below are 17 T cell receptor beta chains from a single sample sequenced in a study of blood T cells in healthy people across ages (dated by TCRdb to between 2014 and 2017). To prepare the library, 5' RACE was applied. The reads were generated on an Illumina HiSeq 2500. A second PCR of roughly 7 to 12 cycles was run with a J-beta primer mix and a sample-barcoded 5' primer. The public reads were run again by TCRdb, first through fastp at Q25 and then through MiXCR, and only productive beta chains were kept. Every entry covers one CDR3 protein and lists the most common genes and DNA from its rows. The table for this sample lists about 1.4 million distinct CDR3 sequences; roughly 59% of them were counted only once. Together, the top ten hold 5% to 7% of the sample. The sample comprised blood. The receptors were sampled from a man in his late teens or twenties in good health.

The CDR3 DNA reads as TGTGCCAGCAGCCAATCACAGGGATTCGAGCAGTACTTC. Its translation: CASSQSQGFEQYF. The J gene is TRBJ2-7, the V gene TRBV3-1, with D tentatively TRBD1 (6 bases). Trimming removed 2 bases at V and 6 bases at J, with 11 bases between. The CDR3 has 13 amino acids. Germline V CDR1 and CDR2: LGHDT, YNNKEL (reference sequence).

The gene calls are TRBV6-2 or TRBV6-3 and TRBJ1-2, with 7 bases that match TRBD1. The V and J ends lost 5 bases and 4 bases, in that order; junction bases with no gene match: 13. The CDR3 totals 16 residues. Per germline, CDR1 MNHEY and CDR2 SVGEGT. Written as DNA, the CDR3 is TGTGCCAGCAGTCGCTCTTCCGGGACAGAAATCTATGGCTACACCTTC. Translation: CASSRSSGTEIYGYTF.

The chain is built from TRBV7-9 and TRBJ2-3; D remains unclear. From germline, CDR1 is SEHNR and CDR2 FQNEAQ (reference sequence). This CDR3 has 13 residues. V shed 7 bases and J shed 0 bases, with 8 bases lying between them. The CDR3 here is CASNDPSTDTQYF. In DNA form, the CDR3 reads TGTGCCAGCAATGACCCAAGCACAGATACGCAGTATTTT.

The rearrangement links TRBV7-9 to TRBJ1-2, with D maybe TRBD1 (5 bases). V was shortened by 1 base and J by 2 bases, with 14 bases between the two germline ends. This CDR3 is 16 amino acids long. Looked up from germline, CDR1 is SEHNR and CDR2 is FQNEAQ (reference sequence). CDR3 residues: CASSLVGAASNYGYTF. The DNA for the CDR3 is TGTGCCAGCAGCTTAGTTGGGGCAGCCTCAAACTATGGCTACACCTTC.

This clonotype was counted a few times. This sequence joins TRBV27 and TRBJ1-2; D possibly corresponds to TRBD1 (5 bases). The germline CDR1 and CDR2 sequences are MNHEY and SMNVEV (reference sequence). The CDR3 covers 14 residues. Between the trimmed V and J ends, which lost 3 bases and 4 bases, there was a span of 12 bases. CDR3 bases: TGTGCCAGCAGTTTTGGGGGTCTCACCTATGGCTACACCTTC. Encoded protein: CASSFGGLTYGYTF.

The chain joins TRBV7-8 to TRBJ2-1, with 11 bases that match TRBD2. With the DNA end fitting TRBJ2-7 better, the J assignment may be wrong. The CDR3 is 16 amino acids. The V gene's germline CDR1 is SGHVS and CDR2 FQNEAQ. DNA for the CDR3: TGTGCCAGCAGTTCAACCCTAGCGGGGGGTTTCTACGAGCAGTACTTC. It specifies CASSSTLAGGFYEQYF.

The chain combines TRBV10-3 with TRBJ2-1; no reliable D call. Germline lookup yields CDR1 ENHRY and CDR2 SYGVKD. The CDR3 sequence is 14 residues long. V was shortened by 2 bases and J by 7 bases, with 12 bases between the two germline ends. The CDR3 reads CAISEDPEANEQFF. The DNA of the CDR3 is TGTGCCATCAGTGAGGACCCCGAGGCGAATGAGCAGTTCTTC.

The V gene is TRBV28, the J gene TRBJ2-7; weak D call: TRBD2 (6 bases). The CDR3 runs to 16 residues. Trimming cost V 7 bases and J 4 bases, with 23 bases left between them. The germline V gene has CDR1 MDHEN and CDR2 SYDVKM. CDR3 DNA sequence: TGTGCCAGCACCCCTCTATTCAGTGGCGGGAAATACGAGCAGTACTTC. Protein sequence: CASTPLFSGGKYEQYF.

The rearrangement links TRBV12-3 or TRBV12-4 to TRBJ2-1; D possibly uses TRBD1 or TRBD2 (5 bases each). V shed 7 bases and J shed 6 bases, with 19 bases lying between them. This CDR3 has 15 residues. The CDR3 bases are TGTGCCAGCACCAGACCGGGACGCGCAGCCAATGAGCAGTTCTTC. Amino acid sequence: CASTRPGRAANEQFF.

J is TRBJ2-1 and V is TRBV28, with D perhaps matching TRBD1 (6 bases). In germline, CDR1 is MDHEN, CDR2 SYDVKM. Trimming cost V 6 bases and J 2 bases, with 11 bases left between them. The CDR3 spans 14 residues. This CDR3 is CASRPTGTYNEQFF. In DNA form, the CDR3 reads TGTGCCAGCAGGCCGACAGGAACCTACAATGAGCAGTTCTTC.

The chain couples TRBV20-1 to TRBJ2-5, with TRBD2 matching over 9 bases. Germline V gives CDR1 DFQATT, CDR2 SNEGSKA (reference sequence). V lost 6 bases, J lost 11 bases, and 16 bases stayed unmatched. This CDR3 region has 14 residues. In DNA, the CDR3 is TGCAGTGCCCTGGGACTAGCAGTAACTGATGAGCAGTACTTC. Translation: CSALGLAVTDEQYF.

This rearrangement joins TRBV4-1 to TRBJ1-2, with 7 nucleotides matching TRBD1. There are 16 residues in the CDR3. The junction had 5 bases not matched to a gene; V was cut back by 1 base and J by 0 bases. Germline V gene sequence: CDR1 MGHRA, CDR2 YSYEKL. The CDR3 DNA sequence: TGCGCCAGCAGCCAAGGGAACAGGGGAACTAACTATGGCTACACCTTC. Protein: CASSQGNRGTNYGYTF.

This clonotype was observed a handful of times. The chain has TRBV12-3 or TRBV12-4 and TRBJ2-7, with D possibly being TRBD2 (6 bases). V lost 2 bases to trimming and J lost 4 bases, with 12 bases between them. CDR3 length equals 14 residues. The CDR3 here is CASSLIAAGYEQYF. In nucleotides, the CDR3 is TGTGCCAGCAGTTTAATTGCGGCGGGATACGAGCAGTACTTC.

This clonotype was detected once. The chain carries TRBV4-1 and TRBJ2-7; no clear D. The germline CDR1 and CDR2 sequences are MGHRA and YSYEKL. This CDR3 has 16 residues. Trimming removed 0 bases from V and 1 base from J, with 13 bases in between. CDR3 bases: TGCGCCAGCAGCCAAGATCTTACGGGTAGTTCCTACGAGCAGTACTTC. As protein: CASSQDLTGSSYEQYF.

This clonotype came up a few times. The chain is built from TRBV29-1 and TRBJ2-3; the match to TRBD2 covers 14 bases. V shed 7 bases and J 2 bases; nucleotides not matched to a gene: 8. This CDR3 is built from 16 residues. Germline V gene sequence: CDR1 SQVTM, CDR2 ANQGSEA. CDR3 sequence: CSAGTSGSPDTDTQYF. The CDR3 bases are TGCAGCGCGGGGACTAGCGGGAGCCCTGACACAGATACGCAGTATTTT.

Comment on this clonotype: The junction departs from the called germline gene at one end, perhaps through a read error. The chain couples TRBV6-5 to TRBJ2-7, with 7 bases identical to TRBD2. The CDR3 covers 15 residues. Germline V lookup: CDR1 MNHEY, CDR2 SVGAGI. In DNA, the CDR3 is TGTGCCAGCAGTAGAACTAGCGCTAGCTCCTGCGAGCAGTACTTC. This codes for CASSRTSASSCEQYF.

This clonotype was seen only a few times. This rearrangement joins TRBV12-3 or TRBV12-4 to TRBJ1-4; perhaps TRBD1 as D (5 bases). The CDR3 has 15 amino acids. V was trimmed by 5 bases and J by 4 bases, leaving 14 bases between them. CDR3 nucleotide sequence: TGTGCCAGCAGTATTAGACAGCACCTTAATGAAAAACTGTTTTTT. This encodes CASSIRQHLNEKLFF.